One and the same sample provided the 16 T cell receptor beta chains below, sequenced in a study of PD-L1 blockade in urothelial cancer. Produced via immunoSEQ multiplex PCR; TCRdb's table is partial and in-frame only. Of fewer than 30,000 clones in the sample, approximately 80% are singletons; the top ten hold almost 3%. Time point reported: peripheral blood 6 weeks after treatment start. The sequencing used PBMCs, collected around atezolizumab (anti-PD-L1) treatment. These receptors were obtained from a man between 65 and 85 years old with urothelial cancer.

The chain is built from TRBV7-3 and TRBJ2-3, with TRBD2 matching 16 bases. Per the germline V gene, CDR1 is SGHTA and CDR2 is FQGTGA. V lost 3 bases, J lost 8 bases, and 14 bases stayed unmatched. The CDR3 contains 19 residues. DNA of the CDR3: TGTGCCAGCAGCTTCCCCCCCGGGACTAGCGGGAGGGGGGGCGGTACGCAGTATTTT. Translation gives CASSFPPGTSGRGGGTQYF.

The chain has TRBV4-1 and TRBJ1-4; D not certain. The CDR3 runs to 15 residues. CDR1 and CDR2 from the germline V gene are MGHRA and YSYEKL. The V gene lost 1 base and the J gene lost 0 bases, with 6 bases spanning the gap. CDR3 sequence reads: CASSQVDTTNEKLFF. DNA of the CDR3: TGCGCCAGCAGCCAAGTTGACACAACTAATGAAAAACTGTTTTTT.

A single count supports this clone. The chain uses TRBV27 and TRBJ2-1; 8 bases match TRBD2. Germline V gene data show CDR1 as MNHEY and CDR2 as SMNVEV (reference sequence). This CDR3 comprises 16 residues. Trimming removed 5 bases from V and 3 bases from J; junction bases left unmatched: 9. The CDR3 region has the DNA TGTGCCAGCAGTCGGCGGAAGGCGGGAGGCTACAATGAGCAGTTCTTC. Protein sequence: CASSRRKAGGYNEQFF.

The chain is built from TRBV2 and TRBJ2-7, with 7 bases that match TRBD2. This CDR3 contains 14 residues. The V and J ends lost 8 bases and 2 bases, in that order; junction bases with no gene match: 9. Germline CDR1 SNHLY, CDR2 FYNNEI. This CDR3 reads CASRPGGSAYEQYF. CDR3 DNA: TGTGCCAGCCGGCCCGGCGGGAGCGCCTACGAGCAGTACTTC.

CDR3 sequence: CAWSRGRRADTQYF. CDR3 coding DNA: TGTGCCTGGAGTCGGGGTAGGCGTGCAGATACGCAGTATTTT. The chain is built from TRBV30 and TRBJ2-3; possibly TRBD2 for D (5 bases). Per the germline V gene, CDR1 is GTSNPN and CDR2 is SVGIG (reference sequence). CDR3 length: 14 residues. V shed 2 bases and J shed 4 bases, with 13 bases lying between them.

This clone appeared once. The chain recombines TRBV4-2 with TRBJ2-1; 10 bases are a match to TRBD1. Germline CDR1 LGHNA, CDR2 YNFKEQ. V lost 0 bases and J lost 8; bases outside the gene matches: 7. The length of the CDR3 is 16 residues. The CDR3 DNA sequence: TGTGCCAGCAGCCAAGATCGACAGGGGGCGGAGGATGAGCAGTTCTTC. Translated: CASSQDRQGAEDEQFF.

CDR3 coding DNA: TGTGCCAGCAGTGACACAGGGGGCGCAGCAGATACGCAGTATTTT. It encodes CASSDTGGAADTQYF. The chain is built from TRBV7-9 and TRBJ2-3; TRBD1 aligns across 9 bases. The germline V gene has CDR1 SEHNR and CDR2 FQNEAQ (reference sequence). The CDR3 runs 15 residues. With V trimmed by 6 bases and J by 4 bases, 8 bases remained unmatched.

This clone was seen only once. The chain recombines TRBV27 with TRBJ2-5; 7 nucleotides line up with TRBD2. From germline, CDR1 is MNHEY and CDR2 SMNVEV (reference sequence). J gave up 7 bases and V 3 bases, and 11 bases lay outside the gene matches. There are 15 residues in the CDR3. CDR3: CASSLRREQVGTQYF. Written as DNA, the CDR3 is TGTGCCAGCAGTTTGAGGCGGGAGCAGGTCGGGACCCAGTACTTC.

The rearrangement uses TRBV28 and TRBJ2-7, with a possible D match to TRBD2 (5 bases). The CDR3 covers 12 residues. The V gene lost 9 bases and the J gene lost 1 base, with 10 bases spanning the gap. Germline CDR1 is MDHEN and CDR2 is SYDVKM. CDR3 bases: TGTGCCAGTGCGGGCCGGTCCTACGAGCAGTACTTC. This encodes CASAGRSYEQYF. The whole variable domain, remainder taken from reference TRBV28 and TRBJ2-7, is DVKVTQSSRYLVKRTGEKVFLECVQDMDHENMFWYRQDPGLGLRLIYFSYDVKMKEKGDIPEGYSVSREKKERFSLILESASTNQTSMYLCASAGRSYEQYFGPGTRLTVT.

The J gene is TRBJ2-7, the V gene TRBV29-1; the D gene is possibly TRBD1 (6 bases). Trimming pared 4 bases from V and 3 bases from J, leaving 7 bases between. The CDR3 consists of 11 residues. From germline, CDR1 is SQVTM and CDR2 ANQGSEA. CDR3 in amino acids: CSVAQGYEQYF. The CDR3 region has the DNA TGCAGCGTTGCACAGGGCTACGAGCAGTACTTC.

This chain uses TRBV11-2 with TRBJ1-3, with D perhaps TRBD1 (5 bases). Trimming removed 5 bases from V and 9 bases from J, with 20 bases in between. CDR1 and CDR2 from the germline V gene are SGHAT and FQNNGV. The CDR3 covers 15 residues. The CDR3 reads CASSQGAIVFGTIYF. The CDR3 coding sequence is TGTGCCAGCAGCCAGGGCGCCATTGTTTTCGGCACCATATATTTT. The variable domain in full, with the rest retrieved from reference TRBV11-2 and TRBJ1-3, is EAGVAQSPRYKIIEKRQSVAFWCNPISGHATLYWYQQILGQGPKLLIQFQNNGVVDDSQLPKDRFSAERLKGVDSTLKIQPAKLEDSAVYLCASSQGAIVFGTIYFGEGSWLTVV.

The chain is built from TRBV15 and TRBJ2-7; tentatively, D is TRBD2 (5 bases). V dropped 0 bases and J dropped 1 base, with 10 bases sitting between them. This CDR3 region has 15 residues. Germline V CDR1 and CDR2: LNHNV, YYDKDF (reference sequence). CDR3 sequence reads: CATSRDRGESYEQYF. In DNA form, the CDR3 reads TGTGCCACCAGCAGAGATCGGGGAGAATCCTACGAGCAGTACTTC.

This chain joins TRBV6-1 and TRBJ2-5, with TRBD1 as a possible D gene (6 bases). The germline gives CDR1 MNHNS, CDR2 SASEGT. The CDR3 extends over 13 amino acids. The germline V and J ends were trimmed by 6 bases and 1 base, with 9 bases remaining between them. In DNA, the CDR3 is TGTGCCAGCAGATACAGGGTCCAAGAGACCCAGTACTTC. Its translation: CASRYRVQETQYF.

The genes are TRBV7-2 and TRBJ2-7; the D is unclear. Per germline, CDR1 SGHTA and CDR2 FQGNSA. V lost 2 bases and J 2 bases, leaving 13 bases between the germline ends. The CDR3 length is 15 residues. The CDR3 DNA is TGTGCCAGCAGCTTACGACTGGAGAAGACCTACGAGCAGTACTTC. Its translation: CASSLRLEKTYEQYF.

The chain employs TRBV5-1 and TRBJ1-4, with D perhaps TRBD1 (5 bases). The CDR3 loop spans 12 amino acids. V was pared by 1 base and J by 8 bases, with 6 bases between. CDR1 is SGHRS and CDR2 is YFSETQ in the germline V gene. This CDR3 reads CASSLRGEKLFF. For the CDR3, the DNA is TGCGCCAGCAGCTTGCGGGGGGAAAAACTGTTTTTT. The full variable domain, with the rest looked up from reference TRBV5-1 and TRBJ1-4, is KAGVTQTPRYLIKTRGQQVTLSCSPISGHRSVSWYQQTPGQGLQFLFEYFSETQRNKGNFPGRFSGRQFSNSRSEMNVSTLELGDSALYLCASSLRGEKLFFGSGTQLSVL.

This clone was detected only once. This CDR3 reads CASSFRGAGTGELFF. In nucleotides, the CDR3 is TGTGCCAGCAGCTTCAGGGGGGCAGGCACCGGGGAGCTGTTTTTT. This chain links TRBV7-3 with TRBJ2-2; D is perhaps TRBD1 (7 bases). The germline V and J ends were trimmed by 3 bases and 4 bases, with 12 bases remaining between them. This CDR3 has 15 residues. The V gene's germline CDR1 is SGHTA and CDR2 FQGTGA.